Listed below are T cell receptor beta chains from one sample, sequenced in a study of T cells expressing NK-cell markers. TCRdb re-analyzed the 5' RACE reads; it lists each CDR3 protein once, without DNA. Its listing shows roughly 160,000 distinct CDR3 sequences. The sample comprised blood T cells: a sorted CD56 or NKG2C T cell subset, CD4+ or CD8+ T cells, or bulk PBMC T cells (not recorded which). The receptors stem from a woman between 18 and 69 years old in good health. Both conserved end residues are part of each CDR3.

>TRBV9|TRBJ1-5
CASSVDGSNQPQHF
>TRBV5-1|TRBJ1-1
CATRAGVDTEAFF
>TRBV7-9|TRBJ2-2
CASSLLEAGELFF
>TRBV7-2|TRBJ2-1
CASSALLQDNEQFF
>TRBV6-5|TRBJ1-2
CASSYSLAGGISWGYTF
>TRBV7-6|TRBJ2-1
CASSLSGTSGSEQFF
>TRBV9|TRBJ1-5
CASSVGTVSPQHF
>TRBV2|TRBJ1-2
CASSEEQGLGYGYTF
>TRBV20-1|TRBJ2-7
CSARERDREQYF
>TRBV10-3|TRBJ2-2
CAISEGGTLNTGELFF
>TRBV5-1|TRBJ2-5
CASSLARLAEQFSQYF
>TRBV7-9|TRBJ2-4
CASSLAGVNIQYF
>TRBV2|TRBJ1-2
CASSPGSSYYGYTF
>TRBV9|TRBJ2-6
CASSVMISGANVLTF
>TRBV7-8|TRBJ1-2
CASILSPGEEGYTF
>TRBV5-1|TRBJ1-1
CASSLLGGRNTEAFF
>TRBV12-3/TRBV12-4|TRBJ2-3
CASSGDFTTDTQYF
>TRBV6-5|TRBJ1-3
CASSYQGQGSGNTIYF
>TRBV6-5|TRBJ1-5
CASSYSRRSQPQHF
>TRBV24-1|TRBJ2-3
CATSDVTSGRTDTQYF
>TRBV6-1|TRBJ2-1
CASKGAKFMNEQFF
>TRBV5-1|TRBJ2-3
CASSFGTSGGDTQYF
>TRBV27|TRBJ2-2
CASSQLAGGTGELFF